This T cell receptor beta chain was profiled in a study of blood T cell repertoires in COVID-19 (dated by TCRdb to 2018 to 2020). Concerning the study at large: The collaborator samples originated in the United States, Italy and Spain and spanned the acute and convalescent phases of COVID-19. The prospective study material was composed of cDNA or gDNA derived from T cells, B-cell-depleted T cells, or PBMCs. Subjects who had been exposed to COVID-19, were actively infected with it, or had recovered from it provided the deeply sampled blood TCRbeta repertoires that made up the dataset. A freely available public database, intended as a resource for researchers studying the immune response to SARS-CoV-2, is where the repertoires were released. The samples were drawn from two sources: the first 160 participants of the ongoing ImmuneRACE study, and 950 to 1,500 subjects contributed by 6 global collaborators. The sample metadata nearly always contained a de-identified subject ID, COVID-19 status, age in years and sex. Where available, HLA class I and class II types were obtained from metadata supplied by the sample provider rather than from assay-based typing.

The immunoSEQ Assay, a bias-controlled multiplex PCR, was used to amplify TCRbeta CDR3 regions from genomic DNA. The study's processing was this. Nucleated cell counts per sample were estimated from amplification of reference gene primers within the assay. To quantify the absolute abundance of each unique TCRbeta CDR3 rearrangement, sequence reads were collapsed and filtered. For each sample, productive Simpson clonality was calculated as the square root of Simpson's diversity index over productive rearrangements. The table comes from immuneACCESS by way of TCRdb, which keeps in-frame sequences with V and J called. Part of the clones is missing from these tables; in studies checked, under half for an unresolved V gene and the rest for unknown reasons. From that table come the V and J calls and clone size; the DNA was used to work out D and trimming. Here the sample has fewer than 600,000 clones; roughly nine tenths occur a single time. The top ten hold 0.75% to 0.9% of the sample.

With regard to this clone: The antigen it binds to is not known. Base quality data are lacking; no much larger clone is found one base away.

On the study overall, not on this receptor specifically: The quantity of clinical and demographic metadata differed by source and by participant and was supplied without curation.

At one collaborating source in Seattle, patients were enrolled during active infection and were followed longitudinally through the course of disease. Whole blood was collected in K2EDTA tubes by collaborating institutions according to the institutions' own protocols. For TCRbeta analysis, collaborators shipped samples in one of three forms: frozen whole blood, isolated PBMCs, or DNA extracted from either of those sample types. The V and J ends are trimmed by 1 base and 2 bases, leaving 3 bases between them. CDR1 LGHNT and CDR2 FRNRAP were looked up in the germline V gene. Including the terminal cysteine and phenylalanine, the CDR3 comprises 13 residues. Kept here is only the CDR3 DNA, which spans 39 bases and is read in frame from base 1.

The sequenced sample was peripheral blood. This chain joins TRBV12-5 to TRBJ1-3, with no confidently assigned D gene. This TCR came from a man younger than 35 with COVID-19, enrolled during active disease. This receptor carries the CDR3 CASGLGAGNTIYF. The sequenced DNA is TGTGCTAGTGGTTTGGGAGCTGGAAACACCATATATTTT.